This is a list of T cell receptor beta chains from one sample in a study of cytomegalovirus exposure and HLA in healthy donors. Here immunoSEQ multiplex PCR was the method, and the copy in TCRdb shows in-frame clones only, minus some. In the table there are about 180,000 clones, around 82% of which are singletons. Specimen: PBMCs. The receptors were sampled from a boy aged 2 to 9 in good health and CMV-seronegative. The CDR3 runs from the conserved cysteine through the conserved F or W. The D gene is left open where the match is weak. Size is stated for part of the rows, as once, few or many counts, or as a class when the clone is expanded.

>TRBD1|TRBV18|TRBJ1-2|-
CASSPGQGNGYTF
TGTGCCAGCTCACCGGGACAGGGTAACGGCTACACCTTC
>-|TRBV6-5|TRBJ2-1|few
CASSLLYSANEQFF
TGTGCCAGCAGTCTCCTCTATAGCGCTAATGAGCAGTTCTTC
>TRBD1|TRBV27|TRBJ1-1|-
CASSSGTGHTEAFF
TGTGCCAGCAGCTCAGGGACAGGGCACACTGAAGCTTTCTTT
>TRBD1|TRBV5-4|TRBJ2-7|-
CASSWGTGAPYEQYF
TGTGCCAGCAGCTGGGGCACAGGGGCCCCTTACGAGCAGTACTTC
>-|TRBV18|TRBJ1-4|-
CASWEVNEKLFF
TGTGCCAGCTGGGAGGTTAATGAAAAACTGTTTTTT
>-|TRBV20-1|TRBJ1-4|-
CSAGGHEKLFF
TGCAGTGCTGGGGGACACGAAAAACTGTTTTTT
>-|TRBV19|TRBJ1-1|-
CASSMQMNTEAFF
TGTGCCAGTAGTATGCAGATGAACACTGAAGCTTTCTTT
>-|TRBV4-2|TRBJ2-7|-
CASSEERSYEQYF
TGTGCCAGCAGCGAAGAGAGGAGCTACGAGCAGTACTTC
>-|TRBV2|TRBJ1-4|-
CASRIGETEKLFF
TGTGCCAGCCGAATAGGGGAAACCGAAAAACTGTTTTTT
>TRBD2|TRBV6-7|TRBJ2-1|-
CASGSLAGRYNEQFF
TGTGCCAGCGGGAGTCTAGCGGGACGATACAATGAGCAGTTCTTC
>-|TRBV6-1|TRBJ1-5|-
CASSEAWGGHQPQHF
TGTGCCAGCAGTGAAGCTTGGGGGGGGCATCAGCCCCAGCATTTT
>TRBD2|TRBV6-6|TRBJ2-2|-
CASSYRDSGRTGELFF
TGTGCCAGCAGTTACCGTGATAGCGGGAGAACCGGGGAGCTGTTTTTT
>TRBD1|TRBV6-6|TRBJ1-3|-
CASGQGSGNTIYF
TGTGCCAGCGGACAGGGTTCTGGAAACACCATATATTTT
>TRBD1|TRBV2|TRBJ1-5|once
CASSEGGQGWQPQHF
TGTGCCAGCAGTGAAGGAGGACAGGGTTGGCAGCCCCAGCATTTT
>TRBD1|TRBV5-5|TRBJ1-2|-
CASSWTGESYGYTF
TGTGCCAGCAGCTGGACAGGGGAGAGCTATGGCTACACCTTC